The rows below give T cell receptor beta chains drawn from one sample of a study of T cell repertoires in cytomegalovirus infection. Via MiXCR, TCRdb re-called the reads, giving one row per CDR3 protein. The sample carries tens of thousands of distinct CDR3 sequences, 20% recorded once. Their antigens remain unidentified. Sequenced material: CD8+ T cells from cultured PBMCs, taken from culture after CMV antigen stimulation. Receptors were obtained from a human donor in good health (CMV status not recorded). Some clones in this sample may be carry-over from other donors' samples. Both conserved end residues are part of each CDR3. Each record gives: D gene, clone size, J gene, V gene, CDR3 protein, CDR3 DNA. A D gene is named only where the DNA matches it firmly. Expanded clones are given a class, and other clones once, few, many or no size at all.

TRBD1 | few | TRBJ1-2 | TRBV7-8 | CASSATGNYGYTF | TGTGCCAGCAGCGCGACAGGGAACTATGGCTACACCTTC
- | - | TRBJ1-6 | TRBV11-2 | CASSLVIREGMGNSPLHF | TGTGCCAGCAGCTTAGTCATCAGGGAGGGAATGGGCAATTCACCCCTCCACTTT
- | - | TRBJ1-1 | TRBV13 | CASSPGQENTEAFF | TGTGCCAGCAGCCCTGGCCAGGAGAACACTGAAGCTTTCTTT
TRBD1 | - | TRBJ2-7 | TRBV15 | CATSPGTGSYEQYF | TGTGCCACCAGCCCCGGGACAGGGTCCTACGAGCAGTACTTC
- | many | TRBJ2-5 | TRBV7-8 | CASSLVETQYF | TGTGCCAGCAGCTTAGTGGAGACCCAGTACTTC
- | - | TRBJ2-2 | TRBV7-8 | CASSSPSDTGELFF | TGTGCCAGCAGCTCACCTAGCGACACCGGGGAGCTGTTTTTT
- | - | TRBJ2-3 | TRBV7-2 | CASSSPPGRDTQYF | TGTGCCAGCAGTTCGCCTCCCGGAAGAGATACGCAGTATTTT
- | - | TRBJ1-5 | TRBV27 | CASTAMDRRISNQPQHF | TGTGCCAGCACCGCAATGGACCGTAGGATTAGCAATCAGCCCCAGCATTTT
- | few | TRBJ2-7 | TRBV12-3/TRBV12-4 | CASNSGTGNYEQYF | TGTGCCAGCAACTCGGGGACGGGGAATTACGAGCAGTACTTC
TRBD1 | - | TRBJ2-7 | TRBV7-9 | CASSPSTGTENYEQYF | TGTGCCAGCAGCCCCTCCACGGGGACAGAGAACTACGAGCAGTACTTC
- | - | TRBJ1-2 | TRBV7-6 | CASSLGQQGGYGYTF | TGTGCCAGCAGCTTAGGACAACAAGGAGGCTATGGCTACACCTTC
TRBD2 | - | TRBJ2-7 | TRBV6-2/TRBV6-3 | CASSSGTSEHEQYF | TGTGCCAGCAGTTCCGGGACTAGCGAGCACGAGCAGTACTTC
- | many | TRBJ1-4 | TRBV4-1 | CASSQESVRRSEKLFF | TGCGCCAGCAGCCAAGAGTCAGTCCGGCGGAGTGAAAAACTGTTTTTT
- | - | TRBJ2-7 | TRBV6-1 | CASRPAGYEQYF | TGTGCCAGCAGACCCGCGGGTTACGAGCAGTACTTC
TRBD1 | few | TRBJ1-2 | TRBV6-5 | CASSSSGGRGYTF | TGTGCCAGCAGTTCGTCAGGGGGCCGTGGCTACACCTTC
TRBD2 | - | TRBJ2-3 | TRBV7-8 | CASSIEYRLVRGAQADTQYF | TGTGCCAGCAGCATCGAGTATCGTCTCGTGCGGGGGGCTCAGGCAGATACGCAGTATTTT
TRBD2 | few | TRBJ2-1 | TRBV12-3/TRBV12-4 | CASSSLAGGYNEQFF | TGTGCCAGCAGTTCGTTAGCGGGGGGCTACAATGAGCAGTTCTTC
- | - | TRBJ1-1 | TRBV20-1 | CSAPSPKSPNTEAFF | TGCAGTGCTCCCAGTCCGAAGAGCCCGAACACTGAAGCTTTCTTT
- | few | TRBJ2-3 | TRBV28 | CASSVQTTSTDTQYF | TGTGCCAGCAGCGTACAGACAACTAGCACAGATACGCAGTATTTT
TRBD1 | - | TRBJ2-2 | TRBV10-3 | CAISEQGAGTGELFF | TGTGCCATCAGTGAACAGGGGGCTGGCACCGGGGAGCTGTTTTTT
- | - | TRBJ2-5 | TRBV7-6 | CASSPRAQGETQYF | TGTGCCAGCAGCCCCCGGGCTCAAGGAGAGACCCAGTACTTC
- | - | TRBJ2-7 | TRBV6-5 | CASSVVQSSSYEQYF | TGTGCCAGCAGTGTTGTACAGTCCAGCTCCTACGAGCAGTACTTC
- | many | TRBJ2-6 | TRBV12-3/TRBV12-4 | CASSLAGANVLTF | TGTGCCAGCAGTTTGGCTGGGGCCAACGTCCTGACTTTC
- | - | TRBJ1-2 | TRBV7-9 | CASSPPWGNTENYGYTF | TGTGCCAGCAGCCCCCCGTGGGGTAATACGGAAAACTATGGCTACACCTTC
TRBD1 | - | TRBJ1-2 | TRBV6-4 | CASRTGLGYGYTF | TGTGCCAGCAGGACAGGGTTGGGGTATGGCTACACCTTC
- | - | TRBJ1-1 | TRBV7-8 | CASTPGTLRIPEAFF | TGTGCCAGCACCCCCGGGACACTCAGGATACCGGAAGCTTTCTTT
- | few | TRBJ1-5 | TRBV6-6 | CASSYSPDFNYSNQPQHF | TGTGCCAGCAGTTACTCCCCAGATTTTAACTATAGCAATCAGCCCCAGCATTTT
TRBD2 | - | TRBJ2-5 | TRBV27 | CASSLSLGLAGETQYF | TGTGCCAGCAGTTTATCGCTGGGACTAGCGGGGGAGACCCAGTACTTC
- | few | TRBJ1-5 | TRBV27 | CASSPGAYTSNQPQHF | TGTGCCAGCAGCCCGGGAGCTTATACGAGCAATCAGCCCCAGCATTTT
- | - | TRBJ2-1 | TRBV11-2 | CASSQLWSYNEQFF | TGTGCCAGCAGCCAACTCTGGTCCTACAATGAGCAGTTCTTC
- | - | TRBJ1-1 | TRBV6-1 | CASSEAGWTEAFF | TGTGCCAGCAGTGAAGCGGGATGGACTGAAGCTTTCTTT
- | few | TRBJ1-5 | TRBV6-2/TRBV6-3 | CASSYHDSNQPQHF | TGTGCCAGCAGTTACCACGACAGTAATCAGCCCCAGCATTTT
- | - | TRBJ2-7 | TRBV6-5 | CASSYRESSYEQYF | TGTGCCAGCAGTTATCGGGAGAGCTCCTACGAGCAGTACTTC